The rows below give T cell receptor beta chains drawn from one sample of a study of blood T cell repertoires in COVID-19. Sequencing was performed with immunoSEQ multiplex PCR; in TCRdb, only in-frame clones are kept and a portion is missing. The sample records approximately 250,000 clones, 84% being singletons. The sample consisted of peripheral blood. The receptors originated from a human donor in a cohort sampled during active COVID-19. Each CDR3 is given with its conserved first and last residue. D genes are given only for firm matches. Only some rows state a clone size, as once, few, many or a class for expanded clones.

D	size	J	V	DNA	CDR3
.	.	TRBJ1-3	TRBV28	TGTGCCAGCAGCATCGGTCGGAACACCATATATTTT	CASSIGRNTIYF
.	.	TRBJ2-3	TRBV6-1	TGTGCCAGCAGTGATCGCATCGGAGGAGATACGCAGTATTTT	CASSDRIGGDTQYF
TRBD1	.	TRBJ2-7	TRBV2	TGTGCCAGCACCCGGGACAGGAGCTACGAGCAGTACTTC	CASTRDRSYEQYF
TRBD1	.	TRBJ1-4	TRBV9	TGTGCCAGCAGCGTCGGGACAGGGGTTTTTGAAAAACTGTTTTTT	CASSVGTGVFEKLFF
.	few	TRBJ1-1	TRBV5-1	TGCGCCAGCAGCCGCGGGAGGGCGAACACTGAAGCTTTCTTT	CASSRGRANTEAFF
TRBD1	.	TRBJ1-4	TRBV2	TGTGCCAGCAGTAATGACAGGGGGATTGAAAAACTGTTTTTT	CASSNDRGIEKLFF
TRBD2	once	TRBJ2-1	TRBV5-4	TGTGCCAGCAACCCCTCACTAGCGGGAGTGAATGAGCAGTTCTTC	CASNPSLAGVNEQFF
TRBD2	.	TRBJ2-2	TRBV5-4	TGTGCCAGCAGCGCAAGGACTAGCGGGGTGATCGGGGAGCTGTTTTTT	CASSARTSGVIGELFF
TRBD2	.	TRBJ2-1	TRBV7-8	TGTGCCAGCAGCCAGACGCGGGGGGGCTACAATGAGCAGTTCTTC	CASSQTRGGYNEQFF
TRBD1	.	TRBJ1-2	TRBV15	TGTGCCACCAGCCGTGCCGGGACAGGGCGCGAGGGCTACACCTTC	CATSRAGTGREGYTF
TRBD2	.	TRBJ2-1	TRBV5-5	TGTGCCAGCAGCATAGCGGGAGTAACGCACAATGAGCAGTTCTTC	CASSIAGVTHNEQFF
.	.	TRBJ1-2	TRBV15	TGTGCCACCAGCGCCGCAATGGAGGACTATGGCTACACCTTC	CATSAAMEDYGYTF
TRBD2	.	TRBJ2-3	TRBV19	TGTGCCAGTAGTCGGGGGACTAGCCTAAGGGGAGATACGCAGTATTTT	CASSRGTSLRGDTQYF
.	.	TRBJ1-1	TRBV5-1	TGCGCCAGCAGCGGGGGCCTACTGAACACTGAAGCTTTCTTT	CASSGGLLNTEAFF
.	.	TRBJ1-4	TRBV19	TGTGCCAGTAGTATAGGCGGGGTTCGGGAAAAACTGTTTTTT	CASSIGGVREKLFF
TRBD1	few	TRBJ2-1	TRBV24-1	TGTGCCACCAGTGCGGGACAGGGCAATGAGCAGTTCTTC	CATSAGQGNEQFF
.	.	TRBJ2-7	TRBV12-5	TGTGCTAGTGGTCCGGGACACGGCCCTCACGAGCAGTACTTC	CASGPGHGPHEQYF
TRBD1	few	TRBJ1-2	TRBV3-1/TRBV3-2	TGTGCCAGCAGCCCCGGGGACAGGGTTCATGGCTACACCTTC	CASSPGDRVHGYTF
TRBD2	.	TRBJ2-3	TRBV7-2	TGTGCCAGCAGCGCCCGACTAGCCCTAGATACGCAGTATTTT	CASSARLALDTQYF
.	.	TRBJ1-4	TRBV6-2/TRBV6-3	TGTGCCAGCAGTTTTGGGCTTGAAAAACTGTTTTTT	CASSFGLEKLFF
TRBD1	.	TRBJ1-4	TRBV2	TGTGCCAGCAGTAAACAGGGGGCGCCCAACGAAAAACTGTTTTTT	CASSKQGAPNEKLFF
TRBD1	.	TRBJ2-1	TRBV5-1	TGCGCCAGCAGCACGGGACAGCTGGTGCAGTTCTTC	CASSTGQLVQFF
TRBD2	.	TRBJ2-2	TRBV7-3	TGTGCCAGCAGCTCATGGACTAGCGGGAGGGTCGGGGAGCTGTTTTTT	CASSSWTSGRVGELFF
.	.	TRBJ1-1	TRBV10-2	TGCGCCAGCAGTGAACGGGGTGAAGCTTTCTTT	CASSERGEAFF
.	few	TRBJ1-2	TRBV27	TGTGCCAGCTGGACAACTCTCTATGGCTACACCTTC	CASWTTLYGYTF
TRBD1	.	TRBJ1-2	TRBV6-4	TGTGCCAGCAGTGGGGCAGGGGGCTTTGGCTACACCTTC	CASSGAGGFGYTF
TRBD1	.	TRBJ1-4	TRBV11-2	TGTGCCAGCAGTTTAGACAGGGCTTTTGAAAAACTGTTTTTT	CASSLDRAFEKLFF
.	.	TRBJ1-3	TRBV7-9	TGTGCCAGCAGCCAGCGAATTCCATGGACCATATATTTT	CASSQRIPWTIYF
TRBD2	.	TRBJ2-3	TRBV7-3	TGTGCCAGCAGCTCCCCCGGACTAGCGGGAGATTTAAATACGCAGTATTTT	CASSSPGLAGDLNTQYF
.	.	TRBJ2-2	TRBV12-2	TGTGCAAGTCGCTTCACAACCGACAGGGGCAGGTCCGGGGAGCTGTTTTTT	CASRFTTDRGRSGELFF
.	.	TRBJ2-3	TRBV5-8	TGTGCCAGCAGCACCGGCCGGGGGTTCACAGATACGCAGTATTTT	CASSTGRGFTDTQYF
TRBD1	.	TRBJ2-7	TRBV11-2	TGTGCCAGCAGCATCCGGGACAGCTACGAGCAGTACTTC	CASSIRDSYEQYF
TRBD1	.	TRBJ1-2	TRBV10-3	TGTGCCATCAGTGAGAGAGGGGGCGACCCCCCTGGCTACACCTTC	CAISERGGDPPGYTF
.	.	TRBJ2-7	TRBV2	TGTGCCAGCAGGGACAGCGGGACGGGCAAAGTCCTATCGTACGAGCAGTACTTC	CASRDSGTGKVLSYEQYF
.	.	TRBJ1-1	TRBV29-1	TGCAGCGGTCTAGCCAGATCGAACACTGAAGCTTTCTTT	CSGLARSNTEAFF
.	once	TRBJ2-2	TRBV19	TGTGCCAGTAACGAACCCGGGCGACAGACGAACACCGGGGAGCTGTTTTTT	CASNEPGRQTNTGELFF
TRBD2	.	TRBJ2-1	TRBV5-5	TGTGCCAGCAGCCCCCTAGGCGGGGGGAGCTCCTACAATGAGCAGTTCTTC	CASSPLGGGSSYNEQFF
.	.	TRBJ1-2	TRBV7-9	TGTGCCAGCAGCTTAGTTGCCGAGCGGGCAGGGTATTACTATGGCTACACCTTC	CASSLVAERAGYYYGYTF
.	.	TRBJ1-4	TRBV28	TGTGCCAGCAGGAGGGATTTGGGTGAAAAACTGTTTTTT	CASRRDLGEKLFF
TRBD2	.	TRBJ2-1	TRBV24-1	TGTGCCACCAGAGGGGGTAGCGGGGGCGGGCAGTTCTTC	CATRGGSGGGQFF
TRBD2	.	TRBJ2-1	TRBV19	TGTGCCAGTAGTATCCCCAGCGGGGGGGTCAATGAGCAGTTCTTC	CASSIPSGGVNEQFF
.	.	TRBJ1-2	TRBV6-1	TGTGCCAGCAGTGAAGCCCCCGAGCGTGGCTACACCTTC	CASSEAPERGYTF
TRBD2	.	TRBJ2-1	TRBV5-1	TGCGCCAGCAGCTTGGGACTAGCGGGATACTACAATGAGCAGTTCTTC	CASSLGLAGYYNEQFF
.	.	TRBJ2-5	TRBV7-2	TGTGCCAGCAGCTTACCTTCCCAAGAGACCCAGTACTTC	CASSLPSQETQYF